The T cell receptor (beta chain) under discussion was sequenced for a study of cytomegalovirus exposure and HLA in healthy donors. Measured with immunoSEQ multiplex PCR; TCRdb has only the in-frame clones, and not every one. The sample consists of approximately 160,000 clones, around 90% of them appearing once. The donors were part of the validation cohort, which consisted of about 130 subjects and was separate from the first cohort of 600 to 850 subjects. The CDR3 spans 23 residues. The V and J genes are TRBV21-1 and TRBJ2-1; the table's D call, TRBD2, has no DNA check behind it. TRBV21-1 is assigned pseudogene status. Material: PBMCs. This TCR was sampled from a woman aged 18-35 years in good health and CMV-seropositive. The CDR3 nucleotides read TGTGCCAGCAGCAAAGTGAGGCCCCTAGCGGGAGTTTTCCGCACATCAACCAACAATGAGCAGTTCTTC. It codes for CASSKVRPLAGVFRTSTNNEQFF.